The sequence of this T cell receptor (beta chain) was determined in a study of blood T cell repertoires in COVID-19. The CDR3 is 14 amino acids. Germline-derived CDR1 and CDR2 are SGHRS and YFSETQ. V lost 4 bases, J lost 9 bases, and 4 bases stayed unmatched. As handled by the study authors: Counts of nucleated cells, estimated from reference gene primer amplification, were obtained. Method: immunoSEQ multiplex PCR; TCRdb's copy keeps in-frame clones and lacks some. That table gives V, J and clone size, and the DNA gave D and trimming. Counted here are 90,000 or so clones, more than 75% occurring once; the ten biggest clones make up 7% to 9%.

The sequencing input was peripheral blood. This TCR came from a man between 50 and 59 years old with active COVID-19. The chain carries TRBV5-1 and TRBJ1-6; 10 positions agree with TRBD1. The CDR3 nucleotides are TGCGCCAGCAGCGTGACAGGGGGCAGTTCACCCCTCCACTTT. Translating it yields CASSVTGGSSPLHF.